This T cell receptor beta chain appears in the sequencing data of a study of T cell responses to AZD1222 COVID-19 vaccine. Study-wide findings and caveats: CD4 TCRs associated with vaccination spanned spike, dominating at 160-218 and 743-854. The repertoires were collected only after the peak T cell response.

A remark on this clone: Its target is not known.

Between the trimmed V and J ends, which lost 3 bases and 5 bases, there was a span of 11 bases. The CDR3 contains 13 residues. Germline assignment: CDR1 SGHRS and CDR2 YFSETQ. The assay was immunoSEQ multiplex PCR, and TCRdb's table has in-frame clones only and misses some. Of 150,000 or so clones in the sample, around 92% are singletons; the top ten hold approximately 1.5%. The input for sequencing was peripheral blood, taken on day 0 of AZD1222 vaccination. The chain couples TRBV5-1 to TRBJ2-5; D remains ambiguous. The TCR originated in an adult in good health. The CDR3: CASSSPSGETQYF. CDR3 in DNA: TGCGCCAGCAGCTCCCCTTCGGGTGAGACCCAGTACTTC. Together with reference TRBV5-1 and TRBJ2-5, the CDR3 gives the full variable domain: KAGVTQTPRYLIKTRGQQVTLSCSPISGHRSVSWYQQTPGQGLQFLFEYFSETQRNKGNFPGRFSGRQFSNSRSEMNVSTLELGDSALYLCASSSPSGETQYFGPGTRLLVL.